One and the same sample provided the 17 T cell receptor beta chains below, sequenced in a study of beta chain features in type 1 diabetes. Overall study results and limits: Type 1 diabetes patients showed a moderate but significant shortening of TCRB CDR3s in all four CD4+ subsets.

The investigators reverse transcribed all of the isolated RNA, so they sequenced expressed TCRB transcripts. Only in-frame clones appear in the TCRdb table, and some are missing; sequencing was by immunoSEQ multiplex PCR. The sample has approximately 360,000 clones; roughly 12% are singletons. Their target antigens are unknown. Source material: naive CD4+ T cells from blood. The source is a woman under 30 with type 1 diabetes.

This clone was counted between two and nine times. J is TRBJ2-2 and V is TRBV7-3; tentative D call: TRBD2 (5 bases). This CDR3 has 14 amino acids. Germline CDR1 is SGHTA and CDR2 is FQGTGA. V was trimmed by 5 bases and J by 5 bases, leaving 12 bases between them. CDR3 loop: CASSAHTGTGELFF. The CDR3 DNA reads as TGTGCCAGCAGCGCCCACACGGGGACCGGGGAGCTGTTTTTT.

The chain couples TRBV5-4 to TRBJ2-7, with D possibly matching TRBD2 (5 bases). The V end lost 1 base, the J end lost 0 bases, and 11 bases lay between the germline ends. The CDR3 totals 15 residues. In germline, CDR1 is SGHNT, CDR2 YYREEE (reference sequence). CDR3 DNA: TGTGCCAGCAGCTTGTTCCAGCGGCTCTCCTACGAGCAGTACTTC. Translating it yields CASSLFQRLSYEQYF.

J is TRBJ2-1 and V is TRBV5-4; 7 bases fit TRBD2. Germline values: CDR1 SGHNT, CDR2 YYREEE (reference sequence). The CDR3 is made up of 16 amino acids. V was pared by 0 bases and J by 0 bases, with 3 bases of the junction left unmatched. The CDR3 region has the DNA TGTGCCAGCAGCTTGGCGAGGGAGGGCTCCTACAATGAGCAGTTCTTC. Its translation is CASSLAREGSYNEQFF.

This chain uses TRBV7-9 with TRBJ2-7; possibly TRBD2 for D (6 bases). The CDR3 totals 12 residues. Per germline, CDR1 SEHNR and CDR2 FQNEAQ (reference sequence). V lost 5 bases and J lost 3, with 8 bases in between. CDR3 residues: CASSQTSYEQYF. CDR3 nucleotide sequence: TGTGCCAGCAGCCAGACTAGCTACGAGCAGTACTTC.

This clone was counted a few times. The chain joins TRBV7-2 to TRBJ1-2; no clear D gene. The CDR3 covers 11 residues. V lost 4 bases and J lost 8, with 8 bases in between. Germline assignment: CDR1 SGHTA and CDR2 FQGNSA. The CDR3 region is CASSSRGGYTF. As DNA, the CDR3 is TGTGCCAGCAGCTCACGAGGCGGCTACACCTTC.

The chain is built from TRBV7-2 and TRBJ2-5; weak D call: TRBD1 (7 bases). V was pared by 0 bases and J by 5 bases, with 16 bases between. The germline gives CDR1 SGHTA, CDR2 FQGNSA. This CDR3 region has 16 residues. The CDR3 DNA reads TGTGCCAGCAGCTTAGCCGGCGGAGGGGGCAGGGAGACCCAGTACTTC. Its protein product is CASSLAGGGGRETQYF.

The table lists this clone with a few counts. The rearrangement joins TRBV30 to TRBJ1-3, with D tentatively TRBD1 (5 bases). Trimming pared 3 bases from V and 3 bases from J, leaving 12 bases between. The CDR3 runs to 14 residues. The germline V gene has CDR1 GTSNPN and CDR2 SVGIG (reference sequence). The CDR3 reads CAWRERGDGNTIYF. The CDR3 nucleotides read TGTGCCTGGAGAGAACGGGGGGATGGAAACACCATATATTTT.

The chain has TRBV28 and TRBJ1-1, with D perhaps matching TRBD1 (5 bases). The CDR3 extends over 14 amino acids. In germline, CDR1 is MDHEN, CDR2 SYDVKM. The ends were cut back, 3 bases at V and 5 bases at J, with 13 bases in the middle. CDR3 sequence: CASSFSGGRTEAFF. The CDR3 bases are TGTGCCAGCAGTTTTTCCGGGGGACGAACTGAAGCTTTCTTT.

This clone was counted a few times. This chain links TRBV29-1 with TRBJ1-2, with 8 bases aligning to TRBD1. This CDR3 region has 12 residues. Trimming at V came to 7 bases and at J to 6 bases, leaving 7 bases not matched to a gene. Germline CDR1 is SQVTM and CDR2 is ANQGSEA. The CDR3 here is CSDGQGRNGYTF. CDR3 sequence (DNA): TGCAGCGATGGACAGGGAAGGAATGGCTACACCTTC.

This chain connects TRBV28 to TRBJ2-7; D is undetermined. Germline-derived CDR1 and CDR2 are MDHEN and SYDVKM. The CDR3 spans 12 residues. The germline V and J ends were trimmed by 5 bases and 4 bases, with 9 bases remaining between them. Here the CDR3 reads CASSIIGYEQYF. DNA of the CDR3: TGTGCCAGCAGTATCATCGGGTACGAGCAGTACTTC.

This clone was counted a few times. The chain employs TRBV12-5 and TRBJ2-1; TRBD2 matches at 12 bases. The CDR3 runs to 15 residues. The V segment lost 1 base and the J segment 10 bases; nucleotides outside the gene matches: 5. Germline lookup yields CDR1 LGHNT and CDR2 FRNRAP. For the CDR3, the DNA is TGTGCTAGTGGTTTGGCTAGCGGGGGGGCTGGGGAGCAGTTCTTC. It is translated as CASGLASGGAGEQFF.

The chain combines TRBV7-3 with TRBJ2-3, with 13 bases identical to TRBD2. The ends lost 2 bases at V and 3 bases at J; junction bases unmatched: 8. The length of the CDR3 is 18 residues. CDR1 SGHTA and CDR2 FQGTGA come from the germline V gene. This CDR3 is CASSLQGLAGEGTDTQYF. The CDR3, as DNA: TGTGCCAGCAGCTTACAAGGACTAGCGGGAGAAGGGACAGATACGCAGTATTTT.

This chain connects TRBV28 to TRBJ2-7; 7 bases line up with TRBD2. CDR1 and CDR2 from the germline V gene are MDHEN and SYDVKM. Trimming removed 8 bases from V and 2 bases from J; junction bases left unmatched: 12. This CDR3 region has 15 residues. DNA of the CDR3: TGTGCCAGCCCCCCTAGCGGAAGGGGCCCCTACGAGCAGTACTTC. Encoded protein: CASPPSGRGPYEQYF. The full variable domain, its missing parts supplied by reference TRBV28 and TRBJ2-7, is DVKVTQSSRYLVKRTGEKVFLECVQDMDHENMFWYRQDPGLGLRLIYFSYDVKMKEKGDIPEGYSVSREKKERFSLILESASTNQTSMYLCASPPSGRGPYEQYFGPGTRLTVT.

The rearrangement joins TRBV7-2 to TRBJ2-7; D not resolved. The V end lost 2 bases, the J end lost 4 bases, and 9 bases lay between the germline ends. CDR1 and CDR2 (germline): SGHTA, FQGNSA. There are 13 residues in the CDR3. The CDR3 sequence: CASSLLTDYEQYF. CDR3 sequence (DNA): TGTGCCAGCAGCTTATTAACAGATTACGAGCAGTACTTC. The complete variable domain, with remaining parts taken from reference TRBV7-2 and TRBJ2-7, reads GAGVSQSPSNKVTEKGKDVELRCDPISGHTALYWYRQSLGQGLEFLIYFQGNSAPDKSGLPSDRFSAERTGGSVSTLTIQRTQQEDSAVYLCASSLLTDYEQYFGPGTRLTVT.

V gene TRBV25-1 combines with J gene TRBJ2-5; D remains unclear. The CDR3 is 16 residues long. Per germline, CDR1 MGHDK and CDR2 SYGVNS. V shed 6 bases and J shed 1 base, with 18 bases lying between them. The CDR3 DNA reads as TGTGCCAGCAGAGTTCGAAGAGGCCATCTCCAAGAGACCCAGTACTTC. This gives the protein CASRVRRGHLQETQYF.

The genes are TRBV4-3 and TRBJ2-3, with D possibly being TRBD2 (6 bases). CDR1 is LGHNA and CDR2 is YSLEER in the germline V gene. The CDR3 sequence is 17 residues long. The ends were cut back, 1 base at V and 1 base at J, with 15 bases in the middle. CDR3 DNA sequence: TGCGCCAGCAGCCAAGCTCTTCTAGCGTCGGGCACAGATACGCAGTATTTT. It specifies CASSQALLASGTDTQYF.

This clone showed up just a few times. The CDR3 DNA reads as TGTGCCAGCAGCCGATGGACAGGCAGCAATCAGCCCCAGCATTTT. Its translation is CASSRWTGSNQPQHF. The rearrangement joins TRBV7-9 to TRBJ1-5; 7 nucleotides agree with TRBD1. V was clipped by 5 bases and J by 1 base; unmatched bases: 5. The CDR3 is 15 amino acids. Germline CDR1 reads SEHNR; CDR2 reads FQNEAQ (reference sequence).